The rows below give T cell receptor beta chains drawn from one sample of a study of CD8 T cells in Susac syndrome. MiXCR, applied by TCRdb to the immunoSEQ multiplex PCR reads, yields one record per CDR3 protein. Of roughly 300,000 distinct CDR3 sequences in the sample, approximately 85% were seen once. The sample comprised CD8+ T cells from PBMCs. The source is a human donor with multiple sclerosis. The CDR3 runs from the conserved cysteine through the conserved F or W. A D gene is named only where the DNA matches it firmly. Not all rows give a size; the values are once, few, many and, for expanded clones, a class.

v_gene	d_gene	j_gene	abundance	CDR3aa	CDR3nt
TRBV20-1	NA	TRBJ2-7	NA	CSARGAGKTYEQYF	TGCAGTGCTAGAGGGGCAGGAAAAACCTACGAGCAGTACTTC
TRBV5-6	TRBD1	TRBJ2-5	NA	CASSSKYPGQQETQYF	TGTGCCAGCAGCTCTAAGTATCCGGGACAGCAAGAGACCCAGTACTTC
TRBV10-3	TRBD2	TRBJ2-3	NA	CAIRTGLAGRTDTQYF	TGTGCCATCCGAACGGGACTAGCGGGACGGACAGATACGCAGTATTTT
TRBV5-8	NA	TRBJ1-1	NA	CASSFLGQPNTEAFF	TGTGCCAGCAGTTTCCTCGGACAGCCGAACACTGAAGCTTTCTTT
TRBV5-8	NA	TRBJ1-2	NA	CASSPARVANYGYTF	TGTGCCAGCAGCCCGGCCCGGGTAGCTAACTATGGCTACACCTTC
TRBV11-2	TRBD2	TRBJ2-7	NA	CASSWIAGNAYEQYF	TGTGCCAGCAGCTGGATAGCGGGGAACGCCTACGAGCAGTACTTC
TRBV5-4	NA	TRBJ1-1	NA	CASSLAGGKTEAFF	TGTGCCAGCAGCTTGGCCGGGGGCAAGACTGAAGCTTTCTTT
TRBV20-1	NA	TRBJ2-3	NA	CSATHQWGLTDTQYF	TGCAGTGCCACACATCAATGGGGGCTCACAGATACGCAGTATTTT
TRBV7-8	NA	TRBJ2-3	NA	CASSPYPPTPSTDTQYF	TGTGCCAGCAGCCCCTACCCTCCTACTCCTAGCACAGATACGCAGTATTTT
TRBV29-1	TRBD2	TRBJ2-1	NA	CSVEEASGTHNGQFF	TGCAGCGTGGAGGAGGCTAGCGGGACGCACAATGGGCAGTTCTTC
TRBV28	NA	TRBJ1-1	NA	CASSFSGGTEAFF	TGTGCCAGCAGTTTCTCGGGAGGCACTGAAGCTTTCTTT
TRBV27	TRBD2	TRBJ2-5	NA	CASSLSLAAAQETQYF	TGTGCCAGCAGTTTAAGCCTAGCGGCAGCCCAAGAGACCCAGTACTTC
TRBV25-1	TRBD2	TRBJ2-7	NA	CASSDGTSGTNEQYF	TGTGCCAGCAGTGATGGGACTAGCGGGACGAACGAGCAGTACTTC
TRBV6-6	TRBD1	TRBJ2-3	NA	CASSTPGTGTADTQYF	TGTGCCAGCAGTACCCCCGGGACAGGGACGGCAGATACGCAGTATTTT
TRBV27	NA	TRBJ1-3	NA	CASSLVAGSGNTIYF	TGTGCCAGCAGTTTAGTGGCAGGATCGGGAAACACCATATATTTT
TRBV7-7	NA	TRBJ2-7	few	CASSLSPRASSYEQYF	TGTGCTAGCAGCTTAAGCCCGCGCGCGAGTTCCTACGAGCAGTACTTC
TRBV2	TRBD2	TRBJ2-1	NA	CASPGGRGNEQFF	TGTGCCAGTCCGGGCGGGAGGGGGAATGAGCAGTTCTTC
TRBV28	NA	TRBJ2-7	NA	CASSKTGSGQYF	TGTGCCAGCAGTAAGACGGGTAGTGGGCAGTACTTC
TRBV4-1	TRBD1	TRBJ2-2	NA	CASSQGQGIYGELFF	TGCGCCAGCAGCCAAGGACAGGGGATCTACGGGGAGCTGTTTTTT
TRBV4-1	NA	TRBJ1-5	NA	CASSLFGPEPQPQHF	TGCGCCAGCAGTCTTTTTGGACCCGAACCCCAGCCCCAGCATTTT
TRBV19	TRBD1	TRBJ2-3	NA	CASSMLALDRTTDTQYF	TGTGCCAGTAGTATGTTGGCCCTGGACAGGACCACAGATACGCAGTATTTT
TRBV12-5	NA	TRBJ2-5	NA	CASGLGTAETQYF	TGTGCTAGTGGTTTGGGGACGGCTGAGACCCAGTACTTC
TRBV25-1	NA	TRBJ2-7	NA	CASSEGVYEQYF	TGTGCCAGCAGTGAGGGGGTGTACGAGCAGTACTTC
TRBV30	NA	TRBJ1-2	NA	CAWTRGKGYTF	TGTGCCTGGACCAGGGGAAAAGGCTACACCTTC
TRBV28	TRBD2	TRBJ2-7	NA	CASSFPAGGPYEQYF	TGTGCCAGCAGTTTTCCCGCGGGAGGCCCATACGAGCAGTACTTC
TRBV12-3/TRBV12-4	TRBD2	TRBJ2-5	NA	CASIKRLAGGAEETQYF	TGTGCCAGCATTAAGAGACTAGCGGGAGGGGCGGAGGAGACCCAGTACTTC
TRBV9	NA	TRBJ1-1	NA	CASSVSGKGVSNTEAFF	TGTGCCAGCAGCGTATCGGGGAAGGGGGTATCGAACACTGAAGCTTTCTTT
TRBV2	TRBD2	TRBJ2-1	NA	CASRLVGTSGSGDYGNEQFF	TGTGCCAGCAGGCTCGTTGGGACTAGCGGGAGTGGGGACTACGGCAATGAGCAGTTCTTC
TRBV2	NA	TRBJ2-3	NA	CASSEFEDTQYF	TGTGCCAGCAGTGAATTCGAAGATACGCAGTATTTT
TRBV7-9	NA	TRBJ2-7	NA	CASSRGANSYEQYF	TGTGCCAGCAGCCGGGGGGCAAACTCCTACGAGCAGTACTTC
TRBV29-1	TRBD2	TRBJ2-1	NA	CSAVWVAGAGEQFF	TGCAGCGCGGTTTGGGTAGCGGGGGCGGGTGAGCAGTTCTTC
TRBV4-1	NA	TRBJ1-3	NA	CASSQENGNTIYF	TGCGCCAGCAGCCAAGAGAATGGAAACACCATATATTTT
TRBV5-6	NA	TRBJ2-3	NA	CASSLLQDYTDTQYF	TGTGCCAGCAGCTTGCTACAGGACTACACAGATACGCAGTATTTT
TRBV18	TRBD2	TRBJ2-1	NA	CASSPGLAGIDEQFF	TGTGCCAGCTCACCCGGACTAGCGGGTATCGATGAGCAGTTCTTC